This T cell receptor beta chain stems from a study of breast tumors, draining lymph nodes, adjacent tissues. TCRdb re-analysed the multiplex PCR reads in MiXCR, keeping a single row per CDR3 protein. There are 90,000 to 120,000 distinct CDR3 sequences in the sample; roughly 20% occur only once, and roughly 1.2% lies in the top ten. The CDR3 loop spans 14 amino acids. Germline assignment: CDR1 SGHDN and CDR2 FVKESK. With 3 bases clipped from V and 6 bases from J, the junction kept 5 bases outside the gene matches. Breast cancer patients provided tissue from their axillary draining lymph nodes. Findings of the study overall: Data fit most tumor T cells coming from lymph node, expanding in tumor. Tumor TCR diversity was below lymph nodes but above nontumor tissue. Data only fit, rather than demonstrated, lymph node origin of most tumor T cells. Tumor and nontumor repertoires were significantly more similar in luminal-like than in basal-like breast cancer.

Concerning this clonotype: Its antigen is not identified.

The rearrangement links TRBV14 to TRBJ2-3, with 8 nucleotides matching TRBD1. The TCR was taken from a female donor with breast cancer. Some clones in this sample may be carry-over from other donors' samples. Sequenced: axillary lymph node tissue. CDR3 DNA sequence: TGTGCCAGCAGCCATATCCAGGGGGCGGATACGCAGTATTTT. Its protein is CASSHIQGADTQYF.